These T cell receptor beta chains were read from a single sample in a study of blood T cell repertoires in COVID-19. Generated by immunoSEQ multiplex PCR, the TCRdb table keeps only in-frame clones and is missing some. The data contain under 200,000 clones, just over 85% of them singletons. Sequencing was carried out using peripheral blood. The receptors shown here come from a man between 60 and 70 years old with acute or convalescent COVID-19. Each CDR3 is given with its conserved first and last residue. D genes are given only for firm matches. Expanded clones are given a class, and other clones once, few, many or no size at all.

V gene: TRBV5-1
J gene: TRBJ1-1
D gene: NA
clone size: NA
CDR3 length: 12
CDR3 DNA: TGCGCCAGCAGCCTCGGACACTCTGAAGCTTTCTTT
CDR3 protein: CASSLGHSEAFF

V gene: TRBV21-1
J gene: TRBJ2-1
D gene: NA
clone size: NA
CDR3 length: 15
CDR3 DNA: TGTGCCAGCAGCAAACAGGGCGGGAGGTACAATGAGCAGTTCTTC
CDR3 protein: CASSKQGGRYNEQFF

V gene: TRBV6-5
J gene: TRBJ1-5
D gene: NA
clone size: NA
CDR3 length: 13
CDR3 DNA: TGTGCCAGCAATATCGGGGGCAATCAGCCCCAGCATTTT
CDR3 protein: CASNIGGNQPQHF

V gene: TRBV6-5
J gene: TRBJ1-1
D gene: TRBD1
clone size: NA
CDR3 length: 14
CDR3 DNA: TGTGCCAGCAGCTTGCCAGGGGGGAACACTGAAGCTTTCTTT
CDR3 protein: CASSLPGGNTEAFF

V gene: TRBV25-1
J gene: TRBJ1-2
D gene: NA
clone size: NA
CDR3 length: 13
CDR3 DNA: TGTGCCAGCAGTGCTCCTAACAGGGAGGGCTACACCTTC
CDR3 protein: CASSAPNREGYTF

V gene: TRBV4-2
J gene: TRBJ2-1
D gene: NA
clone size: NA
CDR3 length: 17
CDR3 DNA: TGTGCCAGCAGCCAAGAGTTGGGGCGGGGTTCCTACAATGAGCAGTTCTTC
CDR3 protein: CASSQELGRGSYNEQFF

V gene: TRBV2
J gene: TRBJ2-1
D gene: TRBD2
clone size: NA
CDR3 length: 20
CDR3 DNA: TGTGCCAGCAGTGCCTCGCTGGCACTAGCGGCTTCTCGCTCCTACAATGAGCAGTTCTTC
CDR3 protein: CASSASLALAASRSYNEQFF

V gene: TRBV5-1
J gene: TRBJ2-7
D gene: TRBD2
clone size: NA
CDR3 length: 16
CDR3 DNA: TGCGCCAGCAGCCCTGGCCGGGTAGCGGGAGTCTACGAGCAGTACTTC
CDR3 protein: CASSPGRVAGVYEQYF

V gene: TRBV19
J gene: TRBJ2-1
D gene: TRBD2
clone size: NA
CDR3 length: 16
CDR3 DNA: TGTGCCAGTAAGGCTAGCGGGGCTCGTTCCTACAATGAGCAGTTCTTC
CDR3 protein: CASKASGARSYNEQFF

V gene: TRBV16
J gene: TRBJ2-7
D gene: NA
clone size: NA
CDR3 length: 13
CDR3 DNA: TGTGCCAGCACCTCACTGTTTTCCTACGAGCAGTACTTC
CDR3 protein: CASTSLFSYEQYF

V gene: TRBV4-2
J gene: TRBJ1-5
D gene: TRBD1
clone size: few
CDR3 length: 17
CDR3 DNA: TGTGCCAGCAGCCAGGGGGACAGGGGGGAAAGCAATCAGCCCCAGCATTTT
CDR3 protein: CASSQGDRGESNQPQHF

V gene: TRBV20-1
J gene: TRBJ2-5
D gene: TRBD2
clone size: NA
CDR3 length: 15
CDR3 DNA: TGCAGTGCTAGTAGACTAGCGGTAGGGGTAGAGACCCAGTACTTC
CDR3 protein: CSASRLAVGVETQYF

V gene: TRBV9
J gene: TRBJ2-7
D gene: NA
clone size: NA
CDR3 length: 15
CDR3 DNA: TGTGCCAGCAGCGTAGGAGGCGGAGAGAGGTACGAGCAGTACTTC
CDR3 protein: CASSVGGGERYEQYF

V gene: TRBV5-8
J gene: TRBJ1-1
D gene: NA
clone size: few
CDR3 length: 13
CDR3 DNA: TGTGCCAGCAGCTTGGCAGTTTACAGTGAAGCTTTCTTT
CDR3 protein: CASSLAVYSEAFF

V gene: TRBV6-5
J gene: TRBJ2-2
D gene: TRBD2
clone size: NA
CDR3 length: 15
CDR3 DNA: TGTGCCAGCAGTTCTAGCGGGATGTTGCTTGGGGAGCTGTTTTTT
CDR3 protein: CASSSSGMLLGELFF

V gene: TRBV28
J gene: TRBJ1-2
D gene: TRBD1
clone size: NA
CDR3 length: 14
CDR3 DNA: TGTGCCAGCAGTTTTCAGGGGGGAATCAAAGGCTACACCTTC
CDR3 protein: CASSFQGGIKGYTF

V gene: TRBV28
J gene: TRBJ1-5
D gene: NA
clone size: NA
CDR3 length: 12
CDR3 DNA: TGTGCCAGCAGTTCAAGCAGGCAGCCCCAGCATTTT
CDR3 protein: CASSSSRQPQHF

V gene: TRBV28
J gene: TRBJ1-6
D gene: NA
clone size: once
CDR3 length: 15
CDR3 DNA: TGTGCCAGCAGCCTCCTTCGGCGGGGAGTATCACCCCTCCACTTT
CDR3 protein: CASSLLRRGVSPLHF

V gene: TRBV28
J gene: TRBJ1-3
D gene: TRBD1
clone size: NA
CDR3 length: 17
CDR3 DNA: TGTGCCAGCAGTTTATCTGGGACAGGGGGCCAACGCGCCACCATATATTTT
CDR3 protein: CASSLSGTGGQRATIYF

V gene: TRBV4-1
J gene: TRBJ1-2
D gene: NA
clone size: NA
CDR3 length: 11
CDR3 DNA: TGCGCCAGCAGTAGACCGGGTGGCTACACCTTC
CDR3 protein: CASSRPGGYTF

V gene: TRBV19
J gene: TRBJ2-7
D gene: NA
clone size: NA
CDR3 length: 12
CDR3 DNA: TGTGCCACCGCGCGGGGCTCCTACGAGCAGTACTTC
CDR3 protein: CATARGSYEQYF

V gene: TRBV27
J gene: TRBJ2-1
D gene: NA
clone size: NA
CDR3 length: 13
CDR3 DNA: TGTGCCAGCACCTGGGGGCCCTACAATGAGCAGTTCTTC
CDR3 protein: CASTWGPYNEQFF

V gene: TRBV11-2
J gene: TRBJ2-3
D gene: NA
clone size: NA
CDR3 length: 15
CDR3 DNA: TGTGCCAGCAGATATCCTAGGGGGTTCACAGATACGCAGTATTTT
CDR3 protein: CASRYPRGFTDTQYF

V gene: TRBV6-5
J gene: TRBJ2-7
D gene: NA
clone size: NA
CDR3 length: 14
CDR3 DNA: TGTGCCAGCAACCTACAGGGCCCCTCCTACGAGCAGTACTTC
CDR3 protein: CASNLQGPSYEQYF

V gene: TRBV3-1/TRBV3-2
J gene: TRBJ2-1
D gene: TRBD2
clone size: NA
CDR3 length: 16
CDR3 DNA: TGTGCCAGCAGCAGACAAGCACTAGCGGGAGGGATTGAGCAGTTCTTC
CDR3 protein: CASSRQALAGGIEQFF

V gene: TRBV29-1
J gene: TRBJ1-4
D gene: NA
clone size: few
CDR3 length: 13
CDR3 DNA: TGCAGCGTTGATGGGGGGATGAGTGAAAAACTGTTTTTT
CDR3 protein: CSVDGGMSEKLFF

V gene: TRBV28
J gene: TRBJ1-2
D gene: TRBD1
clone size: NA
CDR3 length: 21
CDR3 DNA: TGTGCCAGCAGTTTACCCTCCAGGGCGGGGACAGGGAGGATATTGGGCTATGGCTACACCTTC
CDR3 protein: CASSLPSRAGTGRILGYGYTF

V gene: TRBV19
J gene: TRBJ2-1
D gene: TRBD2
clone size: NA
CDR3 length: 15
CDR3 DNA: TGTGCCAGTAGAAGACTAGCGGGAGAGTATAATGAGCAGTTCTTC
CDR3 protein: CASRRLAGEYNEQFF

V gene: TRBV5-5
J gene: TRBJ2-2
D gene: NA
clone size: NA
CDR3 length: 16
CDR3 DNA: TGTGCCAGCAGCTTGGCCGACAGGCCGTTCACCGGGGAGCTGTTTTTT
CDR3 protein: CASSLADRPFTGELFF

V gene: TRBV19
J gene: TRBJ1-5
D gene: TRBD1
clone size: NA
CDR3 length: 17
CDR3 DNA: TGTGCCACCCCCGACAGGGGGCGCGTATTAAGCAATCAGCCCCAGCATTTT
CDR3 protein: CATPDRGRVLSNQPQHF

V gene: TRBV24-1
J gene: TRBJ2-7
D gene: NA
clone size: NA
CDR3 length: 13
CDR3 DNA: TGTGCCACCAGGATGAGACAGGAACGCGAGCAGTACTTC
CDR3 protein: CATRMRQEREQYF